This T cell receptor (beta chain) comes out of a study of CD8 T cells in Susac syndrome. Reverse transcription of about 0.45 to 1 ug RNA was carried out with random hexamers. Multiplex immunoSEQ PCR targeted 54 Vbeta and 13 Jbeta TCR beta segments. TCRdb itself ran the immunoSEQ multiplex PCR reads through MiXCR, one entry per CDR3 protein. The top ten clones hold around 0.27% of a sample with about 120,000 distinct CDR3 sequences, about 95% of them seen once. TEMRA cells were FACS-enriched, while CD8+ and CD4+ T cells were negatively isolated. The CDR3 is made up of 14 amino acids. V trimming: 4 bases; J trimming: 0 bases; junction bases outside the gene matches: 6. CDR1 is DFQATT, CDR2 SNEGSKA, per germline (reference sequence).

This TCR was recovered from a human donor with Susac syndrome. The sequenced sample consisted of CD8+ T cells from PBMCs. The J gene is TRBJ2-7, the V gene TRBV20-1; 7 positions agree with TRBD1. DNA of the CDR3: TGCAGTGCTAACGGACAGGATATCTCCTACGAGCAGTACTTC. Its protein product is CSANGQDISYEQYF.